The rows below give T cell receptor beta chains drawn from one sample of a study of blood T cell repertoires in COVID-19. Repertoires were generated with immunoSEQ multiplex PCR, while TCRdb's copy carries only in-frame clones and drops some. The sample lists about 97,000 clones; about 84% were seen once. Sample: peripheral blood. The origin of the receptors is a man aged 55 to 70 with acute or convalescent COVID-19. The CDR3 runs from the conserved cysteine through the conserved F or W. D genes are given only for firm matches. Only part of the rows carry a size: once, few, many, or a class if the clone is expanded.

DNA,CDR3,J,V,size,D
TGTGCCAGCAGCCCCGCGGACAGAAACATTCAGTACTTC,CASSPADRNIQYF,TRBJ2-4,TRBV3-1/TRBV3-2,.,.
TGTGCCAGCAGTTCCCTAGCGGGAGGGTTTCCAGATACGCAGTATTTT,CASSSLAGGFPDTQYF,TRBJ2-3,TRBV6-5,.,TRBD2
TGTGCCAGCAGTGACTCGTTTGGGGCTAGCGGGTCATACAATGAGCAGTTCTTC,CASSDSFGASGSYNEQFF,TRBJ2-1,TRBV6-4,.,TRBD2
TGCGCCAGCAGCCAAACAGGGTCCATGAACGAGCAGTACTTC,CASSQTGSMNEQYF,TRBJ2-7,TRBV5-1,.,.
TGTGCCAGCAGCTCGACAGGGTTAATCTATGGCTACACCTTC,CASSSTGLIYGYTF,TRBJ1-2,TRBV7-2,.,TRBD1
TGTGCCAGTAGTATGGATACAGAAACCTCTGGGGCCAACGTCCTGACTTTC,CASSMDTETSGANVLTF,TRBJ2-6,TRBV19,.,.
TGTGCCAGCAGCCCGGACAGGTCTAATGAAAAACTGTTTTTT,CASSPDRSNEKLFF,TRBJ1-4,TRBV11-1,.,TRBD1
TGTGCCAGCACCGAGGCGCTTGAAGCTTTCTTT,CASTEALEAFF,TRBJ1-1,TRBV2,.,.
TGTGCCAGCAGCCAAGGTGGACTAGCGGGAGGGGAGCTGTTTTTT,CASSQGGLAGGELFF,TRBJ2-2,TRBV3-1/TRBV3-2,.,TRBD2
TGTGCCAGCAGGACGGAGGGGCTTAATTCACCCCTCCACTTT,CASRTEGLNSPLHF,TRBJ1-6,TRBV6-6,once,.
TGTGCCAGCTCACCACTCGGGGTACAGATGGACACTGAAGCTTTCTTT,CASSPLGVQMDTEAFF,TRBJ1-1,TRBV18,.,.
TGCAGTGCTAGTGTTATCCAAGAGACCCAGTACTTC,CSASVIQETQYF,TRBJ2-5,TRBV20-1,.,.
TGTGCCAGCAGTTACCGGCCGACAGGGGTTTACACCGGGGAGCTGTTTTTT,CASSYRPTGVYTGELFF,TRBJ2-2,TRBV6-2/TRBV6-3,.,TRBD1
TGTGCCAGCAGTTTATCCCCCCTAAGGACAAGCTACACCTTC,CASSLSPLRTSYTF,TRBJ1-2,TRBV27,.,.
TGTGCCAGCAGTTATAGCGGGAGTTCCGGGGAGCTGTTTTTT,CASSYSGSSGELFF,TRBJ2-2,TRBV6-5,.,TRBD2
TGTGCCAGCAGTCCTTACCAGGATTCACCCCTCCACTTT,CASSPYQDSPLHF,TRBJ1-6,TRBV12-3/TRBV12-4,.,.
TGTGCCAGCACCCCCAGAGGACAGGGGTATTACGAGCAGTACTTC,CASTPRGQGYYEQYF,TRBJ2-7,TRBV7-2,few,TRBD1
TGTGCCAGCAGTCGCAGCGGGGATCTCTACGAGCAGTACTTC,CASSRSGDLYEQYF,TRBJ2-7,TRBV6-5,once,TRBD2
TGCGCCAGCAGCTTGGCTTCGGGAGCGCCCTACGAGCAGTACTTC,CASSLASGAPYEQYF,TRBJ2-7,TRBV5-1,.,.
TGTGCCAGCAGAGATTCGGCGGGAAGCTCCTACAATGAGCAGTTCTTC,CASRDSAGSSYNEQFF,TRBJ2-1,TRBV7-2,.,.
TGTGCCAGCAGCCCTGACAGAAACCAGCCCCAGCATTTT,CASSPDRNQPQHF,TRBJ1-5,TRBV6-2/TRBV6-3,.,.
TGTGCCAGCAGTCTGACACCGAACACCGGGGAGCTGTTTTTT,CASSLTPNTGELFF,TRBJ2-2,TRBV9,.,.
TGCGCCAGCAGCTTCTCTCTAACAGGGCCCAAGTACTTC,CASSFSLTGPKYF,TRBJ2-7,TRBV5-1,.,.
TGTGCCAGCAGCCTCTCCAATGAGCAGTTCTTC,CASSLSNEQFF,TRBJ2-1,TRBV3-1/TRBV3-2,.,.
TGTGCTAGTGGTTTGGTAGTGACAGGGGGCGCAGGCCAGCCCCAGCATTTT,CASGLVVTGGAGQPQHF,TRBJ1-5,TRBV12-5,.,TRBD1
TGTGCCAGCAGCCGGTTACAGGGAAATAGGCGGGTCACTGAAGCTTTCTTT,CASSRLQGNRRVTEAFF,TRBJ1-1,TRBV7-9,.,.
TGTGCCAGCAGCCAAGAGCGCGGTTACGGCGTGCAGTATTTT,CASSQERGYGVQYF,TRBJ2-3,TRBV14,.,.
TGCAGCGTTACCCGGACTAGCAGAGAGACCCAGTACTTC,CSVTRTSRETQYF,TRBJ2-5,TRBV29-1,.,TRBD2
TGTGCCAGCACCCCACTAGCCCTGGAAGAGACCCAGTACTTC,CASTPLALEETQYF,TRBJ2-5,TRBV28,.,.
TGTGCCAGCAGCCAAGATCGACAGGGATGGGGAGTGGCTTTCTTT,CASSQDRQGWGVAFF,TRBJ1-1,TRBV3-1/TRBV3-2,.,TRBD1
TGTGCCAGCAGTGATCAGGGTTTCACCGGGGAGCTGTTTTTT,CASSDQGFTGELFF,TRBJ2-2,TRBV2,.,.
TGTGCCAGCAGCTTAGCGTTGTCTAGCGGGGGGGCCGAGGAGACCCAGTACTTC,CASSLALSSGGAEETQYF,TRBJ2-5,TRBV7-2,.,TRBD2